The present TCR beta chain was sequenced within a study of CD8+ T cells in alopecia areata. General study findings and limits: Affected scalp, especially in alopecia totalis/universalis, had a higher clonality than normal scalp did.

This CDR3 is built from 13 residues. The V gene's germline CDR1 is MNHEY and CDR2 SVGAGI. In the case of this clone: Antigen specificity is unknown. The junction departs from germline at one end; a sequencing error may be responsible.

cDNA prepared by RNA extraction and subsequent reverse transcription served as the template for sequencing. Generated by immunoSEQ multiplex PCR, the TCRdb table keeps only in-frame clones and is missing some. The table lists about 200,000 clones, around 50% of them singletons. The receptor was isolated from a human donor in good health. Sequenced sample: CD8+ T cells sorted from blood. The V and J genes are TRBV6-5 and TRBJ1-3, with D uncertain. This CDR3 reads CASSYGPGNTIYF. The CDR3 DNA is TGTGCCAGTAGTTATGGTCCTGGGAACACCATATATTTT.